This T cell receptor (beta chain) was sequenced for a study of CD8 T cells in ankylosing spondylitis. Study-wide results and limits: A motif of eight or nine highly homologous TCR beta variants was seen as apparently characteristic of ankylosing spondylitis blood.

Trimming left V 7 bases short and J 6 bases short, with 10 bases between. Germline CDR1 and CDR2: KGHSH and LQKENI. The CDR3 consists of 12 residues. A single record per CDR3 protein comes from TCRdb applying MiXCR to the 5' RACE reads. The table records over 450,000 distinct CDR3 sequences, roughly 13% of them present only once. Regarding this clonotype: Its antigen is not identified.

Sequenced: blood, either unsorted or a sorted T cell fraction (not recorded which). The TCR originated in a male donor with ankylosing spondylitis. The rearrangement links TRBV18 to TRBJ2-1; D remains unclear. The CDR3: CASFLLGNEQFF. DNA for the CDR3: TGTGCCAGCTTTCTATTGGGCAATGAGCAGTTCTTC.